Given below is one T cell receptor beta chain in context. Trimming took off 6 bases at V and 12 bases at J, with 21 bases between the two ends. Germline CDR1 reads MNHEY; CDR2 reads SVGAGI. This CDR3 contains 14 residues. These data are taken from a study of shared clonotypes between healthy human individuals. Sequencing was performed with immunoSEQ multiplex PCR; in TCRdb, only in-frame clones are kept and a portion is missing. The sample records some 2 million clones, roughly 95% being singletons. The J gene is TRBJ1-5, the V gene TRBV6-5; D remains ambiguous. This receptor was identified in a man aged 18 to 29 in good health. Sequenced: naive CD4+ T cells sorted from blood. Subset of the sample: CD45RA+ positively selected. DNA for the CDR3: TGTGCCAGCAGCCTTGACCCCTCCCGGCCCGTCCAGCATTTT. Translating gives CASSLDPSRPVQHF.